This TCR beta chain was profiled in a study of OX40 agonist ivuxolimab in advanced cancers. Study summary: The patients got ivuxolimab, which is an agonistic anti-OX40 (CD134) antibody. Males comprised 82.7% of the group, whose mean age was approximately 60 years (range roughly 20 to 90). Findings and limits, study-wide: The study found that CD8+ T cells averaged more expanded clones than CD4+.

With respect to this clone: The antigen is not known.

Profiling relied on immunoSEQ multiplex PCR, and the TCRdb table lists in-frame clones only, not all of them. The sample lists roughly 24,000 clones; roughly 84% were seen once. The V end was cut by 1 base, the J end by 5 bases, with 8 bases between. The CDR3 length is 14 residues. CDR1 SNHLY and CDR2 FYNNEI come from the germline V gene. The starting material was CD4+ or CD8+ T cells sorted from blood, obtained in a trial of the OX40 agonist ivuxolimab. The TCR originated in an adult with an advanced solid tumor such as melanoma, head and neck, liver or kidney cancer. The chain employs TRBV2 and TRBJ2-2; D may be TRBD2 (5 bases). The CDR3 DNA follows: TGTGCCAGCAGTGAAGTGAGGGTGACCGGGGAGCTGTTTTTT. Translating it yields CASSEVRVTGELFF.